A selection of T cell receptor beta chains follows, all from one sample in a study of long-term antiretroviral therapy in people with HIV. Using immunoSEQ multiplex PCR, the repertoire was profiled, and TCRdb retains in-frame clones only, with some absent. The sample holds fewer than 30,000 clones, 95% seen once. The sample was unsorted PBMCs, taken 5.3 years after starting antiretroviral therapy. Receptors originate from a man aged 30 to 45 with HIV. CDR3s include the opening cysteine and the closing phenylalanine or tryptophan. Each record gives: CDR3 length, V gene, clone size, D gene, J gene, CDR3 DNA, CDR3 protein. A D gene is named only where the DNA matches it firmly. Expanded clones get a size class; other rows say once, few or many, or leave the size out.

>15|TRBV7-9|.|.|TRBJ1-2
TGTGCCAGCAGCTTTGGGCCCGGACAGAACTATGGCTACACCTTC
CASSFGPGQNYGYTF
>14|TRBV11-2|.|.|TRBJ2-5
TGTGCCAGCAGCCTCCTGGCGGCGCAAGAGACCCAGTACTTC
CASSLLAAQETQYF
>15|TRBV6-5|.|.|TRBJ2-2
TGTGCCAGCAGTTATGTGGCATCGAACACCGGGGAGCTGTTTTTT
CASSYVASNTGELFF
>15|TRBV7-9|.|TRBD2|TRBJ2-1
TGTGCCAGCAGCCTACTAGCGGGAGGATACAATGAGCAGTTCTTC
CASSLLAGGYNEQFF
>16|TRBV5-5|once|TRBD2|TRBJ2-7
TGTGCCAGCAGCTCCTCGGGGGGGTTGAGCTCCTACGAGCAGTACTTC
CASSSSGGLSSYEQYF
>16|TRBV27|.|TRBD2|TRBJ2-7
TGTGCCAGCAGTATCTTTGGACTAGCGGGAGGCTACGAGCAGTACTTC
CASSIFGLAGGYEQYF
>12|TRBV19|.|.|TRBJ2-7
TGTGCCAGTAGTATTAACCACTACGAGCAGTACTTC
CASSINHYEQYF
>12|TRBV11-2|.|.|TRBJ1-1
TGTGCCAGCAGCTTAGTTGGTGCTGAAGCTTTCTTT
CASSLVGAEAFF
>14|TRBV28|.|.|TRBJ1-1
TGTGCCAGCAGCGCGATGGGGGCCGGTACTGAAGCTTTCTTT
CASSAMGAGTEAFF
>19|TRBV28|.|TRBD1|TRBJ2-4
TGTGCCAGCAGTTTAGGGAACAGGGGGGAGGTCAGGGCCAAAAACATTCAGTACTTC
CASSLGNRGEVRAKNIQYF
>14|TRBV6-5|.|.|TRBJ2-5
TGTGCCAGCAGCCCCTTCGTAGGGGCGGAGACCCAGTACTTC
CASSPFVGAETQYF
>18|TRBV7-8|once|.|TRBJ2-6
TGTGCCAGCAGCTTAGGGGGACGGTTTTACCTGGGGGCCAACGTCCTGACTTTC
CASSLGGRFYLGANVLTF
>15|TRBV18|.|TRBD2|TRBJ2-7
TGTGCCAGCTCCCCTGCTAGCGGGAGACTATACGAGCAGTACTTC
CASSPASGRLYEQYF
>13|TRBV6-6|.|.|TRBJ2-7
TGTGCCAGCAGTTACGAGGTTTCCTACGAGCAGTACTTC
CASSYEVSYEQYF
>13|TRBV7-2|.|.|TRBJ1-4
TGTGCCAGCAGCCCGTATTTCGGGGAAAAACTGTTTTTT
CASSPYFGEKLFF
>15|TRBV6-1|.|.|TRBJ1-5
TGTGCCAGCAGTGCTCAGGGAAATAGCAATCAGCCCCAGCATTTT
CASSAQGNSNQPQHF
>15|TRBV6-4|.|.|TRBJ2-1
TGTGCCAGCAGCCCCCGACGGACCTCCTACAATGAGCAGTTCTTC
CASSPRRTSYNEQFF
>15|TRBV7-9|.|.|TRBJ1-2
TGTGCCAGCAGACTGACCTCGGGACCTAACTATGGCTACACCTTC
CASRLTSGPNYGYTF
>17|TRBV7-9|.|TRBD1|TRBJ1-3
TGTGCCAGCAGGTCCCGGGACAGGGGGCAGGATGGAAACACCATATATTTT
CASRSRDRGQDGNTIYF
>14|TRBV7-6|once|TRBD1|TRBJ2-1
TGTGCCAGCAGCTTAGCGGACAGGGGGAATGAGCAGTTCTTC
CASSLADRGNEQFF
>16|TRBV7-9|.|.|TRBJ2-4
TGTGCCAGCAGCTCCCCGGGGGGCCTGGCCAAAAACATTCAGTACTTC
CASSSPGGLAKNIQYF
>14|TRBV6-5|.|.|TRBJ2-2
TGTGCCAGCAGTTACTCGAAAGACACCGGGGAGCTGTTTTTT
CASSYSKDTGELFF
>14|TRBV27|once|TRBD1|TRBJ1-2
TGTGCCAGCAGTTACAGACAGGGCGACTATGGCTACACCTTC
CASSYRQGDYGYTF
>15|TRBV7-9|once|TRBD1|TRBJ1-2
TGTGCCAGCAGTTTTCCACAGGGGGCCTCGAATGGCTACACCTTC
CASSFPQGASNGYTF
>13|TRBV11-2|.|.|TRBJ2-1
TGTGCCAGCAGCTTAGGCCACTACAATGAGCAGTTCTTC
CASSLGHYNEQFF
>18|TRBV4-3|.|.|TRBJ1-2
TGCGCCAGCAGCCAAGATAACCGGGTCTCAGTCCTGTACTATGGCTACACCTTC
CASSQDNRVSVLYYGYTF
>11|TRBV6-5|.|.|TRBJ2-7
TGTGCCAGCAGTCCGAGGATGACGAGCGACTTC
CASSPRMTSDF
>15|TRBV7-3|once|.|TRBJ2-7
TGTGCCAGCAGCTTAAGTTTAGGGCGATCCTACGAGCAGTACTTC
CASSLSLGRSYEQYF
>14|TRBV30|.|.|TRBJ2-7
TGTGCCTGGGGAGGGGTCCGGGGGATGGCCGAGCAGTACTTC
CAWGGVRGMAEQYF
>16|TRBV5-4|.|TRBD1|TRBJ1-2
TGTGCCAGCAGCTTAGGACAGGGAGAGCGCTACTATGGCTACACCTTC
CASSLGQGERYYGYTF
>14|TRBV18|.|.|TRBJ1-1
TGTGCCAGCTCACCACCCTCGACAGTGACTGAAGCTTTCTTT
CASSPPSTVTEAFF